This entry concerns a single T cell receptor beta chain. The antigen remains undetermined. The data were taken from a study of response to subunit inactivated influenza vaccine. Study observations and caveats: T cells newly recruited by each seasonal influenza vaccination are few, the authors suggested.

MiXCR, run by TCRdb on the RT-PCR reads, gives a single entry per CDR3 protein. The repertoire holds around 580,000 distinct CDR3 sequences, with about 12% as singletons. Trimming left V 4 bases short and J 4 bases short, with 11 bases between. CDR1 and CDR2 from the germline V gene are SEHNR and FQNEAQ (reference sequence). This CDR3 has 13 residues. The source was PBMCs from blood, collected on the day of vaccination. The chain carries TRBV7-9 and TRBJ2-7; D is ambiguous. The clonotype was recovered from a man in his fifties or sixties who received an inactivated influenza vaccine. CDR3 bases: TGTGCCAGCAGCTCCGGCTATAAGTACGAGCAGTACTTC. Translation gives CASSSGYKYEQYF.